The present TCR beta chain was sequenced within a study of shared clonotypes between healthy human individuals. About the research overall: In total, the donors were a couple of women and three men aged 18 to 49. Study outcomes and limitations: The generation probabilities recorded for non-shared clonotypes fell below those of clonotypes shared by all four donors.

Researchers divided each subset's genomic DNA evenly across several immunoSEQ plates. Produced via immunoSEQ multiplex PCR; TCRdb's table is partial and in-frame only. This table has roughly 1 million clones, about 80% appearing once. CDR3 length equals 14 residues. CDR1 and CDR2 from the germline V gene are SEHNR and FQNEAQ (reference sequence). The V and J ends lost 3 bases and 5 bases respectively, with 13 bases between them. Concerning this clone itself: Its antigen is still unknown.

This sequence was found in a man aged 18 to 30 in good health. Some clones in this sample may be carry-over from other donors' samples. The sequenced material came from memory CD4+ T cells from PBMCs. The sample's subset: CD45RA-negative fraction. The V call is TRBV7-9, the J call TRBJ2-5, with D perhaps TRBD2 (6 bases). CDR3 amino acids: CASSFGTGRETQYF. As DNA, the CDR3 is TGTGCCAGCAGCTTCGGAACGGGGAGGGAGACCCAGTACTTC.